This T cell receptor beta chain comes out of a study of blood T cell repertoires in COVID-19. Study-wide background: The United States, Italy and Spain supplied acute and convalescent COVID-19 samples. The cDNA or gDNA used as material had been derived from T cells, B-cell-depleted T cells, or PBMCs.

CDR1 is GTSNPN and CDR2 is SVGIG in the germline V gene (reference sequence). Losses at the gene ends were 1 base for V and 3 bases for J; bases not matched to a gene: 8. There are 15 residues in the CDR3. In the source study's methods: The authors estimated nucleated cell counts from reference gene primer amplification. TCRdb's copy holds only in-frame clones and misses some; the assay was immunoSEQ multiplex PCR. The DNA was the basis for D and trimming; V, J and clone size are from that table. The table lists about 240,000 clones, roughly 80% of them singletons. Material for sequencing was peripheral blood. V is TRBV30 and J is TRBJ2-7, with 8 bases identical to TRBD2. The source of this sequence is a woman aged 55-69 years with active or convalescent COVID-19. The CDR3 loop is CAWSGGLEGRYEQYF. Written as DNA, the CDR3 is TGTGCCTGGAGTGGGGGACTAGAAGGCCGCTACGAGCAGTACTTC.